This TCR beta chain was obtained from a study of blood T cells in healthy people across ages. Across the study: In model experiments, template switching was able to capture about one barcoded beta molecule for every two T cells that were present. Overall study findings and caveats: TCR beta diversity, measured per million T cells, fell in a roughly linear way with age.

Primers used in a second PCR of about 7 to 11 cycles were a sample-barcoded 5' primer and a J-beta primer mix. Sequencing of every sample gave 3 million or more CDR3-containing paired-end reads. TCRdb reprocessed the 5' RACE reads via MiXCR and lists one record per CDR3 protein. The repertoire holds 800,000 to 900,000 distinct CDR3 sequences, with roughly 60% as singletons. As regards this clonotype: Its target is unknown.

No fewer than 5.5 micrograms of total RNA were isolated from every sample. The CDR3 runs to 13 residues. V was cut by 6 bases and J by 8 bases, with 13 bases left in between. Germline CDR1 SNHLY, CDR2 FYNNEI. This clonotype was obtained from a man aged 25-45 years in good health. Sequencing was done on a sample of blood. The chain joins TRBV2 to TRBJ1-4; tentatively, D is TRBD1 (6 bases). The CDR3 reads CASRGGEGEKLFF. Written as DNA, the CDR3 is TGTGCCAGCAGGGGGGGCGAAGGGGAAAAACTGTTTTTT. Drawing the rest from reference TRBV2 and TRBJ1-4, the complete variable domain is EPEVTQTPSHQVTQMGQEVILRCVPISNHLYFYWYRQILGQKVEFLVSFYNNEISEKSEIFDDQFSVERPDGSNFTLKIRSTKLEDSAMYFCASRGGEGEKLFFGSGTQLSVL.